These 29 T cell receptor beta chains originate from one sample sequenced in a study of T cell responses to AZD1222 COVID-19 vaccine. TCRdb keeps only in-frame clones here, not all; method: immunoSEQ multiplex PCR. The sample consists of about 100,000 clones, about 85% of them appearing once. Source: peripheral blood, taken 28 days after the second AZD1222 dose. These TCRs come from an adult who received the AZD1222 COVID-19 vaccine.

The rearrangement uses TRBV7-2 and TRBJ1-1; D unclear. V shed 0 bases and J shed 1 base, with 9 bases lying between them. CDR1 and CDR2 (germline): SGHTA, FQGNSA. The CDR3 contains 15 residues. CDR3: CASSLAAVGNTEAFF. DNA of the CDR3: TGTGCCAGCAGCTTAGCTGCTGTGGGGAACACTGAAGCTTTCTTT.

This chain links TRBV9 with TRBJ2-1; 8 bases are shared with TRBD2. The CDR3 is made up of 14 amino acids. J gave up 6 bases and V 3 bases, and 5 bases lay outside the gene matches. CDR1 SGDLS and CDR2 YYNGEE come from the germline V gene. CDR3 sequence: CASSGLGTSNEQFF. In DNA form, the CDR3 reads TGTGCCAGCAGCGGACTTGGGACTAGCAATGAGCAGTTCTTC. The full variable domain, in which reference TRBV9 and TRBJ2-1 provide the parts outside the CDR3, is DSGVTQTPKHLITATGQRVTLRCSPRSGDLSVYWYQQSLDQGLQFLIQYYNGEERAKGNILERFSAQQFPDLHSELNLSSLELGDSALYFCASSGLGTSNEQFFGPGTRLTVL.

This clone was detected a few times. The gene calls are TRBV30 and TRBJ2-5; D perhaps matches TRBD1 (6 bases). The V and J ends lost 3 bases and 1 base respectively, with 12 bases between them. The CDR3 consists of 14 residues. The germline V gene encodes CDR1 GTSNPN and CDR2 SVGIG (reference sequence). CDR3 residues: CAWSSLGGQETQYF. CDR3 nucleotides: TGTGCCTGGAGCTCCCTAGGGGGCCAAGAGACCCAGTACTTC.

The chain joins TRBV4-1 to TRBJ2-7; weak D call: TRBD2 (5 bases). The CDR3 has 15 residues. The germline gives CDR1 MGHRA, CDR2 YSYEKL. V lost 2 bases and J lost 8, with 19 bases in between. The CDR3 region has the DNA TGCGCCAGCAGCCAAACCCCGGGAATAATATCTCAGCAGTACTTC. Translation: CASSQTPGIISQQYF.

V gene TRBV12-3 or TRBV12-4 combines with J gene TRBJ2-5; TRBD2 might be the D (5 bases). Deletions cut 8 bases from V and 4 bases from J, with 14 bases between. This CDR3 contains 13 residues. CDR3 DNA sequence: TGTGCCAGCGGTTCCCTAGCTGGAGAGACCCAGTACTTC. Protein: CASGSLAGETQYF.

The V gene is TRBV5-1, the J gene TRBJ2-5; 12 bases match TRBD2. The CDR3 totals 15 residues. V was pared by 3 bases and J by 7 bases, with 7 bases of the junction left unmatched. Germline CDR1 SGHRS, CDR2 YFSETQ. The CDR3 loop is CASSSGLAGFWTQYF. The CDR3 coding sequence is TGCGCCAGCAGCTCCGGACTAGCGGGATTTTGGACCCAGTACTTC.

The V call is TRBV18, the J call TRBJ2-1; 9 nucleotides agree with TRBD2. The CDR3 is made up of 14 amino acids. CDR1 is KGHSH, CDR2 LQKENI, per germline. V shed 8 bases, J shed 5 bases, and the junction held 7 bases outside the gene matches. CDR3 coding DNA: TGTGCCAGCACCGGGACTAGCCCTAACAATGAGCAGTTCTTC. Its translation is CASTGTSPNNEQFF.

This sequence joins TRBV4-1 and TRBJ2-7; TRBD2 might be the D (5 bases). V gave up 4 bases and J gave up 2 bases, with 18 bases separating them. The CDR3 covers 16 residues. Germline values: CDR1 MGHRA, CDR2 YSYEKL. This CDR3 reads CASSPNLLSGTYEQYF. The CDR3 DNA is TGCGCCAGCAGCCCCAACCTACTCAGCGGCACCTACGAGCAGTACTTC.

The CDR3 region has the DNA TGTGCCAGCTCAAGTGGTGTCCGGGAGACCCAGTACTTC. This sequence encodes CASSSGVRETQYF. The V call is TRBV18, the J call TRBJ2-5, with D unresolved. Germline V gene sequence: CDR1 KGHSH, CDR2 LQKENI. The CDR3 loop spans 13 amino acids. The V end was cut by 5 bases, the J end by 5 bases, with 12 bases between.

V gene TRBV4-1 combines with J gene TRBJ2-7; 7 bases match TRBD2. CDR1 is MGHRA, CDR2 YSYEKL, per germline. The CDR3 sequence is 15 residues long. J was trimmed by 5 bases and V by 4 bases; bases with no gene match: 11. The CDR3 sequence is CASSPSGPTPHEQYF. CDR3 nucleotides: TGCGCCAGCAGCCCTAGCGGTCCTACCCCCCACGAGCAGTACTTC.

This clone appeared once. The chain couples TRBV6-2 or TRBV6-3 to TRBJ2-2; 14 bases are a match to TRBD2. V shed 5 bases and J 6 bases; nucleotides not matched to a gene: 11. CDR3 size: 18 residues. Germline assignment: CDR1 MNHEY and CDR2 SVGEGT. The CDR3: CASSISGTSGSKPGELFF. CDR3 sequence (DNA): TGTGCCAGCAGTATATCCGGGACTAGCGGGAGCAAACCCGGGGAGCTGTTTTTT.

The genes are TRBV3-1 (or the pseudogene TRBV3-2) and TRBJ1-2; D is ambiguous. V dropped 2 bases and J dropped 5 bases, with 18 bases sitting between them. Germline lookup yields CDR1 LGHDT and CDR2 YNNKEL (reference sequence). The CDR3 totals 16 residues. The CDR3 region has the DNA TGTGCCAGCAGCCAATTTCAGGACTCCCGAGATTATGGCTACACCTTC. It codes for CASSQFQDSRDYGYTF.

The V gene is TRBV29-1, the J gene TRBJ2-1; D is unresolved. The CDR3 is 11 residues long. V was clipped by 1 base and J by 13 bases, with 11 bases between them. Per the germline V gene, CDR1 is SQVTM and CDR2 is ANQGSEA. The CDR3 region is CSVEANNGQFF. CDR3 DNA sequence: TGCAGCGTTGAAGCGAACAATGGACAGTTCTTC.

This chain uses TRBV4-1 with TRBJ2-3; 9 bases are a match to TRBD2. The junction had 7 bases not matched to a gene; V was cut back by 6 bases and J by 3 bases. CDR3 length: 15 residues. Per the germline V gene, CDR1 is MGHRA and CDR2 is YSYEKL. The CDR3 DNA is TGCGCCAGCAGACACATAGCGGGAGATACAGATACGCAGTATTTT. Amino acids: CASRHIAGDTDTQYF.

V usage is TRBV4-3 and J usage is TRBJ1-2; D is uncertain. CDR1 LGHNA and CDR2 YSLEER come from the germline V gene. The CDR3 is made up of 12 amino acids. The V end was cut by 1 base, the J end by 5 bases, with 5 bases between. DNA for the CDR3: TGCGCCAGCAGCCAAGTCGGATATGGCTACACCTTC. This codes for CASSQVGYGYTF.

Comment on this clone: The junction shows a germline mismatch at one end, possibly a read error. The V call is TRBV7-2, the J call TRBJ1-1; no definite D call. The CDR3 extends over 14 amino acids. Germline V lookup: CDR1 SGHTA, CDR2 FQGNSA. CDR3 sequence reads: CANSSDRMNTEAFF. Here the CDR3 DNA reads TGTGCCAACAGCTCGGACCGAATGAACACTGAAGCTTTCTTT.

Concerning this clone itself: Compared with germline, one end of the junction differs, possibly owing to a read error. The chain recombines TRBV6-1 with TRBJ1-1; D unresolved. Looked up from germline, CDR1 is MNHNS and CDR2 is SASEGT. This CDR3 contains 11 residues. CDR3 DNA: TGTGCCAGCAGTGAATACACGGAAGCTTTCTTT. Its translation: CASSEYTEAFF.

A note on this clone: The same CDR3 is also encoded by other DNA sequences in this sample. The chain joins TRBV19 to TRBJ1-5; D is uncertain. The V end was cut by 2 bases, the J end by 0 bases, with 8 bases between. This CDR3 is 15 amino acids long. Germline V gene data show CDR1 as LNHDA and CDR2 as SQIVND (reference sequence). CDR3 in amino acids: CASSIKSYSNQPQHF. The CDR3 nucleotides are TGTGCCAGTAGTATAAAGTCGTATAGCAATCAGCCCCAGCATTTT.

The chain has TRBV28 and TRBJ1-1, with a weak D call TRBD1 (5 bases). Looked up from germline, CDR1 is MDHEN and CDR2 is SYDVKM. The CDR3 length is 16 residues. Between the trimmed V and J ends, which lost 6 bases and 6 bases, there was a span of 23 bases. The CDR3 DNA sequence: TGTGCCAGCAGCCAGGGCAGGACATTCTGGGGCTCTGAAGCTTTCTTT. Protein: CASSQGRTFWGSEAFF.

The chain employs TRBV18 and TRBJ1-5, with D unclear. V lost 2 bases and J lost 4, with 6 bases in between. The CDR3 is 13 residues long. Germline CDR1 reads KGHSH; CDR2 reads LQKENI. CDR3 DNA: TGTGCCAGCTCACCATCAGTTAATCAGCCCCAGCATTTT. It specifies CASSPSVNQPQHF.

The chain couples TRBV9 to TRBJ2-1; 8 bases are a match to TRBD1. This CDR3 contains 15 residues. The germline V gene encodes CDR1 SGDLS and CDR2 YYNGEE. V lost 4 bases to trimming and J lost 4 bases; unmatched junction nucleotides: 7. In nucleotides, the CDR3 is TGTGCCAGCAGCTCCGGACAGGGAACATACAATGAGCAGTTCTTC. Protein product: CASSSGQGTYNEQFF. Supplemented by reference TRBV9 and TRBJ2-1, the full variable domain reads DSGVTQTPKHLITATGQRVTLRCSPRSGDLSVYWYQQSLDQGLQFLIQYYNGEERAKGNILERFSAQQFPDLHSELNLSSLELGDSALYFCASSSGQGTYNEQFFGPGTRLTVL.

This sequence joins TRBV12-2 and TRBJ2-1; TRBD2 was called by the table and not checked on the DNA. TRBV12-2 is listed as a pseudogene. The CDR3 is 15 residues long. CDR3 protein: CASRFSREGDNEQFF. DNA for the CDR3: TGTGCAAGTCGCTTTTCCAGGGAGGGAGACAATGAGCAGTTCTTC.

The chain couples TRBV18 to TRBJ2-7, with unresolved D. Trimming stripped 0 bases from V and 1 base from J, with 10 bases between. The CDR3 is 15 residues long. Germline V gene sequence: CDR1 KGHSH, CDR2 LQKENI. The chain's CDR3 is CASSPPGQQSYEQYF. The DNA of the CDR3 is TGTGCCAGCTCACCACCCGGTCAACAGTCCTACGAGCAGTACTTC.

The rearrangement uses TRBV10-1 and TRBJ2-2, with 8 bases fitting TRBD1. The CDR3 extends over 15 amino acids. Losses at the gene ends were 8 bases for V and 5 bases for J; bases not matched to a gene: 10. The V gene's germline CDR1 is WNHNN and CDR2 SYGVQD (reference sequence). The CDR3 nucleotides read TGCGCCAGCTTGGGACAGGCCACAGGGACCGGGGAGCTGTTTTTT. Translation: CASLGQATGTGELFF.

This chain joins TRBV30 and TRBJ1-3; D remains ambiguous. The germline V gene has CDR1 GTSNPN and CDR2 SVGIG (reference sequence). The V end lost 3 bases, the J end lost 0 bases, and 6 bases lay between the germline ends. This CDR3 has 13 amino acids. DNA of the CDR3: TGTGCCTGGAGAACAAGCTCTGGAAACACCATATATTTT. This gives the protein CAWRTSSGNTIYF. Using reference TRBV30 and TRBJ1-3 for the parts outside the CDR3, the full variable domain is SQTIHQWPATLVQPVGSPLSLECTVEGTSNPNLYWYRQAAGRGLQLLFYSVGIGQISSEVPQNLSASRPQDRQFILSSKKLLLSDSGFYLCAWRTSSGNTIYFGEGSWLTVV.

The chain joins TRBV13 to TRBJ2-3; D remains unclear. The CDR3 runs 16 residues. V lost 5 bases to trimming and J lost 2 bases, with 17 bases between them. CDR1 PRHDT and CDR2 FYEKMQ come from the germline V gene (reference sequence). The CDR3 DNA follows: TGTGCCAGCAGCAGCCGAGGAGACCTTCACACAGATACGCAGTATTTT. Protein sequence: CASSSRGDLHTDTQYF.

The chain has TRBV30 and TRBJ2-7; 10 bases line up with TRBD2. The junction had 5 bases not matched to a gene; V was cut back by 0 bases and J by 0 bases. Per germline, CDR1 GTSNPN and CDR2 SVGIG (reference sequence). The CDR3 has 16 residues. The CDR3 sequence: CAWSVGIAGGSYEQYF. CDR3 DNA sequence: TGTGCCTGGAGTGTCGGGATAGCGGGAGGCTCCTACGAGCAGTACTTC.

V gene TRBV7-9 combines with J gene TRBJ1-2; 7 bases agree with TRBD1. Germline V CDR1 and CDR2: SEHNR, FQNEAQ (reference sequence). J lost 4 bases, V lost 5 bases, and 7 bases had no gene match. The CDR3 runs 14 residues. The CDR3 spells CASSPGTEPYGYTF. The CDR3, as DNA: TGTGCCAGCAGCCCCGGGACAGAACCCTATGGCTACACCTTC.

This clone appeared once. The rearrangement links TRBV30 to TRBJ1-6; D uncertain. This CDR3 has 11 amino acids. Germline V gives CDR1 GTSNPN, CDR2 SVGIG (reference sequence). V was clipped by 0 bases and J by 8 bases, with 2 bases between them. CDR3 residues: CAWSVHSPLHF. Written as DNA, the CDR3 is TGTGCCTGGAGTGTACATTCACCCCTCCACTTT. The complete variable domain, with remaining parts taken from reference TRBV30 and TRBJ1-6, reads SQTIHQWPATLVQPVGSPLSLECTVEGTSNPNLYWYRQAAGRGLQLLFYSVGIGQISSEVPQNLSASRPQDRQFILSSKKLLLSDSGFYLCAWSVHSPLHFGNGTRLTVT.